This TCR beta chain is drawn from a study of a mutant IDH1 vaccine in newly diagnosed glioma. Across the study: Patients had received radiotherapy, temozolomide, or both previously, most receiving both.

As to time point: week 47, end of study. Each vaccine dose was 300 ug of mutant IDH1 20-mer peptide, with topical imiquimod. This clone was recorded once. What it binds is not known. General study points: Among top peripheral T cell clonotypes, changes seemed unrelated to pseudoprogression.

Sequenced by immunoSEQ multiplex PCR; TCRdb stores in-frame clones only, minus some. The table includes fewer than 55,000 clones, about two thirds detected once. This TCR came from a man in his forties with glioma. Some clones in this sample may be carry-over from other donors' samples. Material: peripheral blood mononuclear cells (PBMCs), obtained from a glioma patient whose treatment included an IDH1 peptide vaccine.

In DNA, the CDR3 is TGCGCCAGCAGCCAAGACCCAGACCCACAAGAGACCCAGTACTTC. Encoded protein: CASSQDPDPQETQYF. The rearrangement links TRBV4-1 to TRBJ2-5; no reliable D call. The germline V gene encodes CDR1 MGHRA and CDR2 YSYEKL. The ends were cut back, 0 bases at V and 2 bases at J, with 10 bases in the middle. The CDR3 has 15 amino acids.